These 12 T cell receptor beta chains were sequenced from one sample in a study of blood T cell repertoires in COVID-19. Repertoires were generated with immunoSEQ multiplex PCR, while TCRdb's copy carries only in-frame clones and drops some. The sample shows tens of thousands of clones, over 75% of them seen only once. The sequencing input was peripheral blood. Source of these receptors: a middle-aged man with active COVID-19.

This rearrangement joins TRBV7-3 to TRBJ2-7; 14 positions agree with TRBD2. CDR3 size: 16 residues. Germline assignment: CDR1 SGHTA and CDR2 FQGTGA. V was pared by 5 bases and J by 5 bases, with 8 bases of the junction left unmatched. The CDR3 DNA reads as TGTGCCAGCAGCCCGGGACTAGCGGGGGCCACCCACGAGCAGTACTTC. Protein: CASSPGLAGATHEQYF.

In nucleotides, the CDR3 is TGTGCCAGCAGTTCCTATACAGGGTACGAGCAGTACGTC. It specifies CASSSYTGYEQYV. V usage is TRBV6-5 and J usage is TRBJ2-7; perhaps TRBD1 as D (6 bases). The CDR3 runs to 13 residues. CDR1 is MNHEY, CDR2 SVGAGI, per germline. The germline V and J ends were trimmed by 4 bases and 4 bases, with 11 bases remaining between them.

The gene calls are TRBV7-9 and TRBJ1-2, with a possible D match to TRBD1 (6 bases). V dropped 5 bases and J dropped 1 base, with 17 bases sitting between them. The germline gives CDR1 SEHNR, CDR2 FQNEAQ (reference sequence). The CDR3 has 16 amino acids. For the CDR3, the DNA is TGTGCCAGCAGCCTCAGCTTAGACAGGAGTAACTATGGCTACACCTTC. It specifies CASSLSLDRSNYGYTF.

The chain couples TRBV13 to TRBJ1-2; 9 nucleotides line up with TRBD1. V trimming: 3 bases; J trimming: 12 bases; junction bases outside the gene matches: 23. The CDR3 consists of 18 residues. The germline V gene encodes CDR1 PRHDT and CDR2 FYEKMQ (reference sequence). The chain's CDR3 is CASSLLRGQGFNFGGHTF. The DNA of the CDR3 is TGTGCCAGCAGCTTGTTGAGGGGACAGGGTTTTAACTTCGGGGGTCACACCTTC. The whole variable domain, filled in from reference TRBV13 and TRBJ1-2, reads AAGVIQSPRHLIKEKRETATLKCYPIPRHDTVYWYQQGPGQDPQFLISFYEKMQSDKGSIPDRFSAQQFSDYHSELNMSSLELGDSALYFCASSLLRGQGFNFGGHTFGSGTRLTVV.

This chain joins TRBV5-1 and TRBJ2-5; possible D gene TRBD2, 7 bases. Germline lookup yields CDR1 SGHRS and CDR2 YFSETQ. The CDR3 loop spans 14 amino acids. The ends were cut back, 2 bases at V and 5 bases at J, with 13 bases in the middle. CDR3 in DNA: TGCGCCAGCAGCTTCGCCGGGGGGCAGGAGACCCAGTACTTC. Translating it yields CASSFAGGQETQYF.

The chain is built from TRBV12-5 and TRBJ1-1; TRBD1 aligns across 10 bases. Germline V gene lookup returns CDR1 LGHNT and CDR2 FRNRAP. The CDR3 consists of 14 residues. Trimming removed 6 bases from V and 5 bases from J; junction bases left unmatched: 6. The CDR3 DNA reads as TGTGCTAGTGGCGTGACAGGGGGCGGAACTGAAGCTTTCTTT. Translated: CASGVTGGGTEAFF.

The rearrangement joins TRBV30 to TRBJ2-3; 10 positions match TRBD2. J was trimmed by 6 bases and V by 3 bases; bases with no gene match: 9. The CDR3 is made up of 15 amino acids. CDR1 and CDR2 from the germline V gene are GTSNPN and SVGIG (reference sequence). Here the CDR3 DNA reads TGTGCCTGGAGCCCCCCTAGCGGGAGCTGGGATACGCAGTATTTT. Translating gives CAWSPPSGSWDTQYF.

The CDR3 coding sequence is TGTGCCAGCAGCGGCCTTAGGGGCACTGAAGCTTTCTTT. Translating it yields CASSGLRGTEAFF. The chain recombines TRBV7-2 with TRBJ1-1, with a weak D call TRBD1 (5 bases). The length of the CDR3 is 13 residues. The ends were cut back, 5 bases at V and 4 bases at J, with 11 bases in the middle. Germline V gene lookup returns CDR1 SGHTA and CDR2 FQGNSA.

The J gene is TRBJ2-7, the V gene TRBV27; tentatively, D is TRBD1 (6 bases). The CDR3 has 14 residues. V lost 2 bases, J lost 6 bases, and 14 bases lay in between. The germline CDR1 and CDR2 sequences are MNHEY and SMNVEV (reference sequence). The CDR3 DNA is TGTGCCAGCAGTTTAGGGCAGGGGACAAGCGAGCAGTACTTC. It specifies CASSLGQGTSEQYF.

This chain uses TRBV11-2 with TRBJ2-1, with TRBD2 matching over 9 bases. Germline values: CDR1 SGHAT, CDR2 FQNNGV. After removal of 5 bases from V and 1 base from J, the junction contained 6 bases not matched to a gene. The CDR3 covers 16 residues. CDR3 bases: TGTGCCAGCAGCGGACTTAGCGGGAGATCCTACAATGAGCAGTTCTTC. This translates into CASSGLSGRSYNEQFF.

V gene TRBV2 combines with J gene TRBJ1-4; perhaps TRBD1 as D (5 bases). This CDR3 region has 14 residues. With 3 bases removed from V and 4 bases from J, the gap between germline ends came to 9 bases. Germline V lookup: CDR1 SNHLY, CDR2 FYNNEI. The CDR3 DNA reads as TGTGCCAGCAGTGAGTACAGGTTTAATGAAAAACTGTTTTTT. Its protein is CASSEYRFNEKLFF.

The chain links TRBV12-3 or TRBV12-4 to TRBJ2-7; D is unclear. The CDR3 runs 12 residues. Trimming left V 5 bases short and J 6 bases short, with 11 bases between. CDR3 protein: CASSNSLGEQYF. As DNA, the CDR3 is TGTGCCAGCAGTAACAGTCTTGGCGAGCAGTACTTC.